Each of the 15 T cell receptor beta chains below was sequenced from the same sample in a study of OX40 agonist ivuxolimab in advanced cancers. Profiling relied on immunoSEQ multiplex PCR, and the TCRdb table lists in-frame clones only, not all of them. The sample records roughly 50,000 clones, approximately 90% being singletons. Here the sequenced sample was CD4+ or CD8+ T cells sorted from blood, taken in a trial of the OX40 agonist ivuxolimab. The receptors originated from an adult with an advanced solid tumor such as melanoma, head and neck, liver or kidney cancer.

V is TRBV5-1 and J is TRBJ2-7; D not resolved. V lost 0 bases and J lost 2, with 6 bases in between. The germline CDR1 and CDR2 sequences are SGHRS and YFSETQ. CDR3 length: 13 amino acids. The CDR3 DNA follows: TGCGCCAGCAGCTTGGATGCCCCCTACGAGCAGTACTTC. Amino acid sequence: CASSLDAPYEQYF. The full variable domain, in which reference TRBV5-1 and TRBJ2-7 provide the parts outside the CDR3, is KAGVTQTPRYLIKTRGQQVTLSCSPISGHRSVSWYQQTPGQGLQFLFEYFSETQRNKGNFPGRFSGRQFSNSRSEMNVSTLELGDSALYLCASSLDAPYEQYFGPGTRLTVT.

The chain joins TRBV28 to TRBJ1-2; D not resolved. The CDR3 extends over 12 amino acids. Between the trimmed V and J ends, which lost 7 bases and 2 bases, there was a span of 8 bases. Germline CDR1 is MDHEN and CDR2 is SYDVKM. In nucleotides, the CDR3 is TGTGCCAGCACTGGGGAGAACTATGGCTACACCTTC. This encodes CASTGENYGYTF.

This chain joins TRBV10-3 and TRBJ1-5; no clear D. This CDR3 contains 13 residues. V lost 9 bases and J lost 5, with 14 bases in between. Germline V CDR1 and CDR2: ENHRY, SYGVKD. The CDR3 here is CAIQRGLDQPQHF. CDR3 nucleotide sequence: TGTGCCATTCAGCGGGGTCTGGATCAGCCCCAGCATTTT.

The V gene is TRBV6-6, the J gene TRBJ1-1; D gene uncertain. The CDR3 is 11 amino acids. Per germline, CDR1 MNHNY and CDR2 SVGAGI (reference sequence). With 2 bases removed from V and 11 bases from J, the gap between germline ends came to 9 bases. The DNA for the CDR3 is TGTGCCAGCAGTTACGGGGAGACGGCTTTCTTT. Translation: CASSYGETAFF.

The chain couples TRBV13 to TRBJ2-3; D call uncertain. The CDR3 contains 18 residues. Germline assignment: CDR1 PRHDT and CDR2 FYEKMQ (reference sequence). V lost 0 bases, J lost 0 bases, and 16 bases lay in between. The CDR3 DNA reads TGTGCCAGCAGCTTAGGCCGTACCCCCCCGCCTAGCACAGATACGCAGTATTTT. It encodes CASSLGRTPPPSTDTQYF.

This clone has a single count. This chain connects TRBV7-8 to TRBJ1-5; no firm D call. The length of the CDR3 is 17 residues. Germline CDR1 reads SGHVS; CDR2 reads FQNEAQ. V lost 1 base and J 1 base, leaving 14 bases between the germline ends. The CDR3 DNA sequence: TGTGCCAGCAGCTTAGGATTGCGGGGTGCGAGCAATCAGCCCCAGCATTTT. It encodes CASSLGLRGASNQPQHF.

This rearrangement joins TRBV11-2 to TRBJ2-7; no clear D gene. The CDR3 totals 13 residues. Germline V gene data show CDR1 as SGHAT and CDR2 as FQNNGV. With 1 base removed from V and 1 base from J, the gap between germline ends came to 5 bases. The CDR3 coding sequence is TGTGCCAGCAGCTTAGGAGAGTCCTACGAGCAGTACTTC. Its translation: CASSLGESYEQYF.

The rearrangement links TRBV4-1 to TRBJ2-7; D tentatively reads TRBD1 or TRBD2 (5 bases each). The V gene's germline CDR1 is MGHRA and CDR2 YSYEKL. The V and J ends lost 1 base and 4 bases respectively, with 14 bases between them. CDR3 length: 15 amino acids. The CDR3 DNA reads as TGCGCCAGCAGCCAAGCGCAGGGTGAGGGTTACGAGCAGTACTTC. It codes for CASSQAQGEGYEQYF.

The chain has TRBV7-9 and TRBJ2-1, with D uncertain. The CDR3 has 14 amino acids. Trimming took off 1 base at V and 8 bases at J, with 12 bases between the two ends. CDR1 is SEHNR, CDR2 FQNEAQ, per germline (reference sequence). CDR3: CASSLVLPMDEQFF. The DNA of the CDR3 is TGTGCCAGCAGCTTAGTTCTACCGATGGATGAGCAGTTCTTC.

This sequence joins TRBV28 and TRBJ2-1; 7 bases agree with TRBD1. The ends lost 5 bases at V and 5 bases at J; junction bases unmatched: 9. The CDR3 covers 15 residues. From germline, CDR1 is MDHEN and CDR2 SYDVKM. CDR3 sequence (DNA): TGTGCCAGCAGTATGACAGGGTATGGGGACAATGAGCAGTTCTTC. It yields the protein CASSMTGYGDNEQFF.

The genes are TRBV27 and TRBJ1-5; TRBD1 matches at 9 bases. Germline CDR1 is MNHEY and CDR2 is SMNVEV (reference sequence). The CDR3 consists of 15 residues. Unmatched junction bases numbered 5, after V lost 5 bases and J lost 3 bases. The chain's CDR3 is CASSRTGGPNQPQHF. The DNA for the CDR3 is TGTGCCAGCAGTAGAACAGGGGGCCCCAATCAGCCCCAGCATTTT.

CDR3 amino acids: CASSFLGSPPYNEQFF. The CDR3 nucleotides are TGTGCCAGCAGTTTCTTGGGGTCTCCCCCCTACAATGAGCAGTTCTTC. V gene TRBV27 combines with J gene TRBJ2-1; the D is unclear. Germline V CDR1 and CDR2: MNHEY, SMNVEV (reference sequence). The CDR3 length is 16 residues. V dropped 3 bases and J dropped 2 bases, with 14 bases sitting between them.

The chain joins TRBV2 to TRBJ2-3; possibly TRBD1 for D (6 bases). V was shortened by 0 bases and J by 2 bases, with 15 bases between the two germline ends. The germline gives CDR1 SNHLY, CDR2 FYNNEI. CDR3 length: 17 amino acids. CDR3 nucleotide sequence: TGTGCCAGCAGTGAAGCGTGGGCAGGGGACCCCACAGATACGCAGTATTTT. Translation: CASSEAWAGDPTDTQYF.

This clone was seen a single time. The chain employs TRBV7-8 and TRBJ2-1; TRBD2 matches 12 bases. The CDR3 runs to 16 residues. V was pared by 5 bases and J by 4 bases, with 6 bases of the junction left unmatched. Germline V gives CDR1 SGHVS, CDR2 FQNEAQ. CDR3 protein: CASSQGLAGTYNEQFF. CDR3 sequence (DNA): TGTGCCAGCAGCCAAGGACTAGCGGGGACTTACAATGAGCAGTTCTTC.

The gene calls are TRBV5-5 and TRBJ2-1; D gene unclear. The CDR3 runs to 12 residues. With 0 bases removed from V and 9 bases from J, the gap between germline ends came to 7 bases. The germline gives CDR1 SGHKS, CDR2 YYEKEE (reference sequence). CDR3 residues: CASSLERTEQFF. The CDR3 DNA sequence: TGTGCCAGCAGCTTGGAAAGAACTGAGCAGTTCTTC. Combining the CDR3 with reference TRBV5-5 and TRBJ2-1 gives the whole variable domain DAGVTQSPTHLIKTRGQQVTLRCSPISGHKSVSWYQQVLGQGPQFIFQYYEKEERGRGNFPDRFSARQFPNYSSELNVNALLLGDSALYLCASSLERTEQFFGPGTRLTVL.